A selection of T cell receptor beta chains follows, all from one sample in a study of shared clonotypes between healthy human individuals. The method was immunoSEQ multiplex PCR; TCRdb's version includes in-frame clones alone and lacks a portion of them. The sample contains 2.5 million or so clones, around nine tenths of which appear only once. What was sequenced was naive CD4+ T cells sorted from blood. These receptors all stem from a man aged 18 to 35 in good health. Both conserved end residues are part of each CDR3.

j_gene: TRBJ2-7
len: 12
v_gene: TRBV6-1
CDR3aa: CASSRNGDEQYF

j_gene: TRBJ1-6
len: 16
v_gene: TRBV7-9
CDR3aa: CASSSGGAANNSPLHF

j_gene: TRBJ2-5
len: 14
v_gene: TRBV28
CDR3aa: CASSRFQGRETQYF

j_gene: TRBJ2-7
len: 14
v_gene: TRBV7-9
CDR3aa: CASNSAEGSYEQYF

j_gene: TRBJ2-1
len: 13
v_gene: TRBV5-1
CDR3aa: CASSLVARNEQFF

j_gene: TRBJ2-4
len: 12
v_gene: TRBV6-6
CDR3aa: CASHDGKNIQYF

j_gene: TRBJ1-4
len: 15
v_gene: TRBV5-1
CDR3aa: CASSLGVGRAEKLFF

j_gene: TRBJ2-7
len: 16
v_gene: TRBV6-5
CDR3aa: CASSYSIQMLAGEQYF

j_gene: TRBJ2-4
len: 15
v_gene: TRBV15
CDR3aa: CATSRDPTAKNIQYF

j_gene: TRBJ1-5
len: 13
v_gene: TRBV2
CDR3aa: CASQGVPDQPQHF

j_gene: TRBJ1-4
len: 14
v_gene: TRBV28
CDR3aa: CASGLPITNEKLFF

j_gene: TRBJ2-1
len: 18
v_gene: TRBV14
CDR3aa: CASSHLPLGTGFYNEQFF

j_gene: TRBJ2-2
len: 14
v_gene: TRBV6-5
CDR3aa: CASSRGAGAGELFF

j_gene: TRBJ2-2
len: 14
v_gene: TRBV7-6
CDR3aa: CASSLTGDTGELFF

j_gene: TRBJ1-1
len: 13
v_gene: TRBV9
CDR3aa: CASSLGSLGEAFF

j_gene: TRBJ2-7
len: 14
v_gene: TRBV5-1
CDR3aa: CASSLGQGSYEQYF

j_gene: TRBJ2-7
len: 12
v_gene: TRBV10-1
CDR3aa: CASSSGTPEQYF

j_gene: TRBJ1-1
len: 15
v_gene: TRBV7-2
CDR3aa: CASSLEYTMNTEAFF

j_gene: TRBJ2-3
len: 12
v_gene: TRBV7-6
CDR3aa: CASSEWEDTQYF

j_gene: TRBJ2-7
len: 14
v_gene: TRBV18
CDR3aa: CASSPGQAIYEQYF

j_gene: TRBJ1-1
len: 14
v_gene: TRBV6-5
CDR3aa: CASSRDSLNTEAFF

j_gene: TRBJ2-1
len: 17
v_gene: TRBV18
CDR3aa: CASSPRQGASSYNEQFF

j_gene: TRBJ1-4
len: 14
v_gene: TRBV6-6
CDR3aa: CASSSGALSEKLFF

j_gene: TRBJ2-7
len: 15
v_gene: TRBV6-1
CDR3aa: CASSLWSTEGYEQYF

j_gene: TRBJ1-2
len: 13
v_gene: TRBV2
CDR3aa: CASTSTDRSPYTF

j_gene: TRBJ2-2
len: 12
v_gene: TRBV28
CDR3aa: CASRSNTGELFF

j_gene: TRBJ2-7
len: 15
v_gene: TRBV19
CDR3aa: CASSSGMETFYEQYF

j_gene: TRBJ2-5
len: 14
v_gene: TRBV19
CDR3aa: CASRYNGGGETQYF

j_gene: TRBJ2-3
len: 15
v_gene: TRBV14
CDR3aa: CASSGPGGRVDTQYF

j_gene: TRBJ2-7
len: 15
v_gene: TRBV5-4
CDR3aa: CASSHDRQASYEQYF

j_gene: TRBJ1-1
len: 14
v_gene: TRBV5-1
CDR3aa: CASSLDTTGLEAFF

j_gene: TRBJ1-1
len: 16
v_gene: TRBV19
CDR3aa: CASSPLDRGSNTEAFF

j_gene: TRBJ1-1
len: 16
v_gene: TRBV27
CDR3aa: CASSFYPWDKWTEAFF

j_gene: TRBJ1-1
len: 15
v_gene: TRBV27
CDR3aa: CASTKWGQGPTEAFF

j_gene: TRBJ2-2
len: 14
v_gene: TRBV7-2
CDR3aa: CASSLVGNTGELFF

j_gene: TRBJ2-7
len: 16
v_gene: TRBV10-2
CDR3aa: CASSESWKGESYEQYF